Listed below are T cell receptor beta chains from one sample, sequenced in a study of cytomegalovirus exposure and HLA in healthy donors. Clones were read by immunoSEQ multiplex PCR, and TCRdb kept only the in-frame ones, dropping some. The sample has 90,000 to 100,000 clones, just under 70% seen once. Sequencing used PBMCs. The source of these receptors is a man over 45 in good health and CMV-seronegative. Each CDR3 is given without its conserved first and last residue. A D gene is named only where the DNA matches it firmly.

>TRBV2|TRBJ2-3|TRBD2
ASRGLAGDLDTQY
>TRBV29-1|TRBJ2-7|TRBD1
SGGTGGSYEQY
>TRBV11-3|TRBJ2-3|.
ASSLGGEADTQY
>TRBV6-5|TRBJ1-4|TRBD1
ASSYRQGLNEKLF
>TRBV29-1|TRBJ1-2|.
SVDERTNYGYT
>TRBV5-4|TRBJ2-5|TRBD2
ASSGRLAGGETQY
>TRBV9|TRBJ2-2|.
ASSVNRDAGELF
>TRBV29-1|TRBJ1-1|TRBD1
SVDKVGRGVTEAF
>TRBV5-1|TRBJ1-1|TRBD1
ASRQGSGRTEAF
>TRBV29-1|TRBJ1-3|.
SVYRESGNTIY
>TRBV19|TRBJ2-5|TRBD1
ASSPTGVEGETQY
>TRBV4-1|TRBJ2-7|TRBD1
ASSHSPGQGVSYEQY
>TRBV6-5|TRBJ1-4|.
ASSYGLTGNEKLF
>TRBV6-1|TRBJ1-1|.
ASRRSGEAF
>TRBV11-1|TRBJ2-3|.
ASSLRFSYTDTQY
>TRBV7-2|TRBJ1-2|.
ASSLPWVRGGYT
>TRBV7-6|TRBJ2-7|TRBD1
ASSQGVPYEQY
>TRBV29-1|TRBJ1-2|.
SVVGQDYGYT
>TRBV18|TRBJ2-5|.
ASSPLSAETQY
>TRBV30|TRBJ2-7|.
AWSVLIYEQY
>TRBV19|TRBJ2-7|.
ASSIDTTYEQY
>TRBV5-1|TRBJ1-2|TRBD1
ASRGHQGANGYT
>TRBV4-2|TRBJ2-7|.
ASSPRGFPYEQY
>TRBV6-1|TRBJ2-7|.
ASSEARGQKSEQY
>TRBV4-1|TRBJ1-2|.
ASSQDWTEDYGYT
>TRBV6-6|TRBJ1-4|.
ASSSAGATNEKLF
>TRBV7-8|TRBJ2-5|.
ASSSRIGETQY
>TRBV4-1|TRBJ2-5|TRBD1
ASRQRTTGGETQY
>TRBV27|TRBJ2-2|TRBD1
ASSLGYRGRTGELF
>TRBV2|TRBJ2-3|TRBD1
ASSEQGPGTDTQY
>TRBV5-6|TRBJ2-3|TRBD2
ASSLRLAGAADTQY
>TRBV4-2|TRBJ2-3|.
ASSQSISTDTQY
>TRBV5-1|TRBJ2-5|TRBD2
ASSSGGTGQETQY
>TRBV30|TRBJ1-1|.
AWRGVQAGWNTEAF
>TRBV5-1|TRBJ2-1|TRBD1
ASSGTDFYNEQF
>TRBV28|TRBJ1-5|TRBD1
ASRPPDRVGNQPQH
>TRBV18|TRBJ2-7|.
ASSPVRGPYEQY
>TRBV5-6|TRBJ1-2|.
ASSSGFYGYT
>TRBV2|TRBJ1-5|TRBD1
ASTFDRGQPQH
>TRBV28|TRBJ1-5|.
ASTRTANNQPQH
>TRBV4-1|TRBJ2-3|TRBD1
ASSQEGQGDADTQY
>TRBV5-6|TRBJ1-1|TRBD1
ASSFPLTGDLNTEAF
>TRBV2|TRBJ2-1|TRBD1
ASSDRQGAHEQF
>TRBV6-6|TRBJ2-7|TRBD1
ASSYLGQGGPYEQY
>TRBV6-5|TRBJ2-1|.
ASRGGGHNEQF